The 15 T cell receptor beta chains below come from one sample, sequenced in a study of blood T cell repertoires in COVID-19. Profiled with immunoSEQ multiplex PCR; TCRdb holds only in-frame clones, not every one. Of around 500,000 clones in the sample, approximately 83% were seen once. Sequenced sample: peripheral blood. Source of these receptors: a human donor in a cohort sampled during active COVID-19.

This chain connects TRBV3-1 (or the pseudogene TRBV3-2) to TRBJ1-1, with 7 bases identical to TRBD1. V was clipped by 3 bases and J by 5 bases; unmatched bases: 6. Germline CDR1 is LGHDT and CDR2 is YNNKEL (reference sequence). CDR3 length: 14 residues. The CDR3 reads CASSHSDRETEAFF. DNA of the CDR3: TGTGCCAGCAGCCACTCTGACAGGGAAACTGAAGCTTTCTTT.

V gene TRBV3-1 (or the pseudogene TRBV3-2) combines with J gene TRBJ1-2; TRBD1 aligns across 11 bases. Germline-derived CDR1 and CDR2 are LGHDT and YNNKEL (reference sequence). The CDR3 sequence is 15 residues long. Unmatched junction bases numbered 9, after V lost 4 bases and J lost 8 bases. The CDR3 reads CASSPLTDRGRGYTF. In DNA form, the CDR3 reads TGTGCCAGCAGCCCCTTAACGGACAGGGGGCGAGGCTACACCTTC.

The sample holds one count of this clone. The chain carries TRBV4-3 and TRBJ2-1, with 8 bases lining up with TRBD2. Germline CDR1 and CDR2: LGHNA and YSLEER. After removal of 5 bases from V and 8 bases from J, the junction contained 14 bases not matched to a gene. There are 16 residues in the CDR3. The CDR3 here is CASSLQAAGDLDEQFF. CDR3 nucleotide sequence: TGCGCCAGCAGCTTGCAGGCAGCGGGAGATCTGGATGAGCAGTTCTTC.

This chain connects TRBV19 to TRBJ2-1; 9 bases align to TRBD1. Germline V gives CDR1 LNHDA, CDR2 SQIVND (reference sequence). The CDR3 contains 12 residues. Trimming cost V 2 bases and J 15 bases; bases outside gene matches: 5. CDR3 in DNA: TGTGCCAGTAGTATAATGGGACAGGGTATGTTCTTC. Translation gives CASSIMGQGMFF. Using reference TRBV19 and TRBJ2-1 for the parts outside the CDR3, the full variable domain is DGGITQSPKYLFRKEGQNVTLSCEQNLNHDAMYWYRQDPGQGLRLIYYSQIVNDFQKGDIAEGYSVSREKKESFPLTVTSAQKNPTAFYLCASSIMGQGMFFGPGTRLTVL.

This clone was counted only a few times. J is TRBJ2-5 and V is TRBV7-2; 10 nucleotides align to TRBD1. Germline CDR1 SGHTA, CDR2 FQGNSA. This CDR3 spans 13 amino acids. The junction had 4 bases not matched to a gene; V was cut back by 5 bases and J by 7 bases. The CDR3, as DNA: TGTGCCAGCAGCGCTGGACAGGGGGGGACCCAGTACTTC. It yields the protein CASSAGQGGTQYF.

V and J are TRBV25-1 and TRBJ1-2; D unclear. Trimming took 4 bases from V and 4 from J, leaving 10 bases between them. CDR1 MGHDK and CDR2 SYGVNS come from the germline V gene. The CDR3 sequence is 13 residues long. The CDR3 loop is CASSAGLVYGYTF. Written as DNA, the CDR3 is TGTGCCAGCAGTGCGGGGTTAGTCTATGGCTACACCTTC.

This chain links TRBV5-4 with TRBJ1-2; D gene uncertain. The CDR3 spans 14 residues. V was trimmed by 0 bases and J by 8 bases, leaving 14 bases between them. Germline V gene lookup returns CDR1 SGHNT and CDR2 YYREEE (reference sequence). CDR3 amino acids: CASSLVGRDGGYTF. CDR3 in DNA: TGTGCCAGCAGCTTGGTGGGGAGGGATGGGGGCTACACCTTC. The full variable domain, in which reference TRBV5-4 and TRBJ1-2 provide the parts outside the CDR3, is ETGVTQSPTHLIKTRGQQVTLRCSSQSGHNTVSWYQQALGQGPQFIFQYYREEENGRGNFPPRFSGLQFPNYSSELNVNALELDDSALYLCASSLVGRDGGYTFGSGTRLTVV.

V and J are TRBV30 and TRBJ1-1, with TRBD1 identical over 7 bases. Trimming removed 5 bases from V and 6 bases from J; junction bases left unmatched: 6. The CDR3 spans 12 residues. Germline CDR1 GTSNPN, CDR2 SVGIG (reference sequence). The CDR3 sequence is CAWGAGTAEAFF. For the CDR3, the DNA is TGTGCCTGGGGGGCCGGGACAGCTGAAGCTTTCTTT.

The chain employs TRBV7-6 and TRBJ2-7, with 10 bases identical to TRBD2. The CDR3 runs to 13 residues. Germline values: CDR1 SGHVS, CDR2 FNYEAQ. The trim removed 5 bases at V and 3 bases at J, leaving 1 base unmatched. CDR3 nucleotides: TGTGCCAGCAGCAAGCGGGAGGGCTACGAGCAGTACTTC. It encodes CASSKREGYEQYF.

The chain has TRBV5-8 and TRBJ1-1; D ambiguous. V gave up 0 bases and J gave up 1 base, with 4 bases separating them. From germline, CDR1 is SGHTS and CDR2 YDEGEE. The CDR3 is made up of 13 amino acids. CDR3: CASSLAGNTEAFF. DNA of the CDR3: TGTGCCAGCAGCTTGGCGGGGAACACTGAAGCTTTCTTT.

The rearrangement uses TRBV5-4 and TRBJ2-3; the match to TRBD2 covers 10 bases. The length of the CDR3 is 16 residues. Germline CDR1 SGHNT, CDR2 YYREEE (reference sequence). With V trimmed by 1 base and J by 2 bases, 4 bases remained unmatched. CDR3 nucleotide sequence: TGTGCCAGCAGCTTGCGGACTAGCGGATACACAGATACGCAGTATTTT. Its translation is CASSLRTSGYTDTQYF.

The V call is TRBV28, the J call TRBJ1-1; a possible D gene is TRBD1 (5 bases). V was trimmed by 2 bases and J by 5 bases, leaving 15 bases between them. CDR3 length: 15 amino acids. Germline CDR1 MDHEN, CDR2 SYDVKM. CDR3 sequence (DNA): TGTGCCAGCAGTTTAGGGGACGCGGGAGAGACTGAAGCTTTCTTT. This gives the protein CASSLGDAGETEAFF.

The chain recombines TRBV29-1 with TRBJ1-3; D is unresolved. The germline V gene encodes CDR1 SQVTM and CDR2 ANQGSEA. This CDR3 has 14 amino acids. With 2 bases removed from V and 4 bases from J, the gap between germline ends came to 12 bases. CDR3 coding DNA: TGCAGCGTTGAAACGCAGTTTTCCGGAAACACCATATATTTT. It codes for CSVETQFSGNTIYF.

The genes are TRBV1 and TRBJ1-1; TRBD1 was called by the table and not checked on the DNA. TRBV1 is a documented pseudogene. The CDR3 consists of 14 residues. This chain's CDR3 is CTSSYKDRETEAFF. Here the CDR3 DNA reads TGCACCAGCAGCTATAAGGACAGGGAAACTGAAGCTTTCTTT.

The chain carries TRBV28 and TRBJ1-3; no firm D call. Trimming took 4 bases from V and 7 from J, leaving 5 bases between them. The CDR3 sequence is 11 residues long. Germline-derived CDR1 and CDR2 are MDHEN and SYDVKM. CDR3 bases: TGTGCCAGCAGTTCAGTGAACACCATATATTTT. Protein product: CASSSVNTIYF.